This record covers a single TCR beta chain. Its matching antigen is unknown. The treatment here: approximately 11-day PBMC culture with coronavirus spike peptide pools or control peptides (ViraFEST assay). For ViraFEST, peptide pools expanded antigen-specific T cells, after which the TCRs were sequenced. These data are taken from a study of vaccination and CD4 T cells after COVID-19. Study as a whole: Post-vaccine sampling followed dose two by a median roughly 76 days (range 14 to 241).

General study points: In convalescent patients, 304 of 307 vaccine-specific clones were spike mono-reactive.

Cultured CD4+ T-cell DNA underwent Oncomine TCR Beta short-read sequencing. Genomic DNA was isolated from cultured CD4+ T cells. TCRdb analysed the PCR reads with MiXCR anew, one entry per CDR3 protein. This sample carries 13,000 or so distinct CDR3 sequences, 50% of them seen once, and the ten largest clones take 10% to 15%. The ends lost 4 bases at V and 4 bases at J; junction bases unmatched: 5. This CDR3 has 15 residues. Germline V lookup: CDR1 SGHKS, CDR2 YYEKEE (reference sequence). The J gene is TRBJ2-1, the V gene TRBV5-5; TRBD1 matches 10 bases. The sample was CD4+ T cells from blood, cultured in vitro. This TCR came from a human donor who had recovered from COVID-19. This CDR3 is CASSRAGQGYNEQFF. As DNA, the CDR3 is TGTGCCAGCAGCCGCGCGGGACAGGGGTACAATGAGCAGTTCTTC.